The 10 T cell receptor beta chains reported below all come from one sample, sequenced in a study of vaccination and CD4 T cells after COVID-19. Their antigens remain unidentified. Cultured CD4+ T cell DNA underwent sequencing with the Oncomine TCR Beta short-read assay. Scientists extracted genomic DNA from CD4+ T cells grown in culture. TCRdb processed the PCR reads anew with MiXCR; each CDR3 protein has one entry. The sample has about 7,800 distinct CDR3 sequences; approximately 40% are singletons. Treatment denoted: roughly 11-day PBMC culture with coronavirus spike peptide pools or control peptides (ViraFEST assay). CD4+ T cells that came from the unexposed donor were collected before the COVID-19 pandemic (2011-2018). The specimen sequenced was CD4+ T cells from blood, cultured in vitro. The receptors were sampled from a human donor in good health.

The chain couples TRBV6-5 to TRBJ2-6, with TRBD1 matching over 11 bases. This CDR3 comprises 18 residues. Germline V lookup: CDR1 MNHEY, CDR2 SVGAGI. With V trimmed by 4 bases and J by 4 bases, 9 bases remained unmatched. In nucleotides, the CDR3 is TGTGCCAGCAGTTCTTGGACAGGGGGCGGTCGAGGGGCCAACGTCCTGACTTTC. It translates to CASSSWTGGGRGANVLTF.

This clonotype was detected a few times. V is TRBV20-1 and J is TRBJ1-5; 7 bases are a match to TRBD1. The CDR3 runs to 13 residues. V was pared by 4 bases and J by 7 bases, with 7 bases of the junction left unmatched. Germline V gives CDR1 DFQATT, CDR2 SNEGSKA (reference sequence). The CDR3 sequence is CSATQGGGQPQHF. CDR3 in DNA: TGCAGTGCTACCCAGGGGGGTGGCCAGCCCCAGCATTTT.

This clonotype is a singleton in its sample. This sequence joins TRBV19 and TRBJ2-3, with 7 positions matching TRBD2. Germline CDR1 is LNHDA and CDR2 is SQIVND (reference sequence). The CDR3 extends over 14 amino acids. The junction had 7 bases not matched to a gene; V was cut back by 4 bases and J by 6 bases. CDR3 region: CASSKQGGRDTQYF. In DNA, the CDR3 is TGTGCCAGTAGTAAGCAGGGAGGGAGGGATACGCAGTATTTT.

The chain carries TRBV5-1 and TRBJ2-7; 14 bases map to TRBD2. Per germline, CDR1 SGHRS and CDR2 YFSETQ. The J segment lost 12 bases and the V segment lost 4 bases, leaving 6 bases of the junction unmatched. The CDR3 runs 13 residues. For the CDR3, the DNA is TGCGCCAGCAGCGCGGGACTAGCGGGAGATCCGTACTTC. It yields the protein CASSAGLAGDPYF. Using reference TRBV5-1 and TRBJ2-7 for the parts outside the CDR3, the full variable domain is KAGVTQTPRYLIKTRGQQVTLSCSPISGHRSVSWYQQTPGQGLQFLFEYFSETQRNKGNFPGRFSGRQFSNSRSEMNVSTLELGDSALYLCASSAGLAGDPYFGPGTRLTVT.

The rearrangement joins TRBV29-1 to TRBJ2-1; no clear D gene. V was cut by 7 bases and J by 0 bases, with 10 bases left in between. The germline V gene has CDR1 SQVTM and CDR2 ANQGSEA. CDR3 length equals 13 residues. CDR3 in amino acids: CSASTGSYNEQFF. In DNA, the CDR3 is TGCAGCGCCTCAACCGGCTCCTACAATGAGCAGTTCTTC.

The rearrangement joins TRBV7-2 to TRBJ2-7; D is tentatively TRBD1 or TRBD2 (5 bases each). CDR1 and CDR2 (germline): SGHTA, FQGNSA. The ends were cut back, 6 bases at V and 3 bases at J, with 21 bases in the middle. This CDR3 comprises 16 residues. The CDR3 DNA sequence: TGTGCCAGCAGGGGGCCCAGGACTCTACTTAACTACGAGCAGTACTTC. It specifies CASRGPRTLLNYEQYF.

The chain joins TRBV19 to TRBJ2-1; 11 nucleotides match TRBD2. From germline, CDR1 is LNHDA and CDR2 SQIVND (reference sequence). The junction had 8 bases not matched to a gene; V was cut back by 3 bases and J by 4 bases. The CDR3 is made up of 17 amino acids. CDR3: CASSMTPASGGYNEQFF. CDR3 DNA sequence: TGTGCCAGTAGTATGACCCCGGCTAGCGGGGGGTACAATGAGCAGTTCTTC. Based on the CDR3 plus reference TRBV19 and TRBJ2-1, the full variable domain is DGGITQSPKYLFRKEGQNVTLSCEQNLNHDAMYWYRQDPGQGLRLIYYSQIVNDFQKGDIAEGYSVSREKKESFPLTVTSAQKNPTAFYLCASSMTPASGGYNEQFFGPGTRLTVL.

This chain uses TRBV6-2 or TRBV6-3 with TRBJ2-3; tentatively, D is TRBD1 or TRBD2 (5 bases each). V dropped 0 bases and J dropped 6 bases, with 16 bases sitting between them. Per germline, CDR1 MNHEY and CDR2 SVGEGT. This CDR3 has 16 residues. The CDR3 DNA follows: TGTGCCAGCAGTTACTCATCCGGGACCTTGTTCGATACGCAGTATTTT. Translated, it gives CASSYSSGTLFDTQYF.

This clonotype was seen more than once but under ten times. The J gene is TRBJ1-5, the V gene TRBV6-2 or TRBV6-3, with TRBD1 identical over 7 bases. Germline V gene lookup returns CDR1 MNHEY and CDR2 SVGEGT. J gave up 9 bases and V 0 bases, and 5 bases lay outside the gene matches. This CDR3 region has 14 residues. The CDR3 reads CASSYSTGTSPQHF. DNA of the CDR3: TGTGCCAGCAGTTACTCGACAGGGACTTCGCCCCAGCATTTT.

The chain links TRBV20-1 to TRBJ1-5; no clear D gene. The CDR3 length is 15 residues. Trimming took off 6 bases at V and 6 bases at J, with 21 bases between the two ends. The V gene's germline CDR1 is DFQATT and CDR2 SNEGSKA (reference sequence). The CDR3 DNA reads TGCAGTGCGAGGATCCGGGCCCTTGAGAGTCAGCCCCAGCATTTT. This gives the protein CSARIRALESQPQHF.